This T cell receptor (beta chain) was captured in a study of cytomegalovirus exposure and HLA in healthy donors. Study-level results: The Asian-associated ancestry cluster reportedly had fewer N-insertions than the approximately 610-donor mean in a later analysis. The analysis excluded some indistinguishable V segments, including TRBV6-2 and TRBV6-3. After further analysis at a later stage, roughly 16,000 TCR beta sequences were associated with HLA alleles at 0.05 false discovery rate. The only immune exposure information that was available was CMV serostatus.

This CDR3 has 13 amino acids. Germline CDR1 and CDR2: SGDLS and YYNGEE. The V end was cut by 3 bases, the J end by 6 bases, with 10 bases between. Vbeta (60) and Jbeta (13) primers were used in the PCR. Only in-frame clones appear in the TCRdb table, and some are missing; sequencing was by immunoSEQ multiplex PCR. This sample's table reports roughly 80,000 clones. A remark on this clone: The target antigen is unknown.

This receptor was obtained from a man aged 50-59 years in good health and CMV-seronegative. The sample comprised PBMCs. The chain recombines TRBV9 with TRBJ2-1, with no clear D. This CDR3 is CASSGAQVNEQFF. CDR3 nucleotide sequence: TGTGCCAGCAGCGGGGCCCAAGTCAATGAGCAGTTCTTC. Combining the CDR3 with reference TRBV9 and TRBJ2-1 gives the whole variable domain DSGVTQTPKHLITATGQRVTLRCSPRSGDLSVYWYQQSLDQGLQFLIQYYNGEERAKGNILERFSAQQFPDLHSELNLSSLELGDSALYFCASSGAQVNEQFFGPGTRLTVL.